Listed below are T cell receptor beta chains from one sample, sequenced in a study of blood T cell repertoires in COVID-19. The method was immunoSEQ multiplex PCR; TCRdb's version includes in-frame clones alone and lacks a portion of them. Of some 190,000 clones listed, under 85% are singletons. Material for sequencing was peripheral blood. The receptor source for this set is a woman older than 75 with COVID-19, enrolled during active disease. Each CDR3 is given with its conserved first and last residue. Each record gives: V gene, clone size, CDR3 protein. Expanded clones are given a class, and other clones once, few, many or no size at all.

v_gene: TRBV5-1; abundance: once; CDR3aa: CASSSLPGQRSLNTIYF
v_gene: TRBV2; abundance: NA; CDR3aa: CASRLAGAMRETQYF
v_gene: TRBV5-8; abundance: NA; CDR3aa: CASSKIAGQGNEKLFF
v_gene: TRBV28; abundance: NA; CDR3aa: CASMPSGRAWEQFF
v_gene: TRBV7-9; abundance: NA; CDR3aa: CASSWEGASGIQYF
v_gene: TRBV3-1/TRBV3-2; abundance: once; CDR3aa: CASSQEWHYSGANVLTF
v_gene: TRBV5-4; abundance: NA; CDR3aa: CASSLPYQANTGELFF
v_gene: TRBV10-3; abundance: few; CDR3aa: CAVRDYSYEQYF
v_gene: TRBV2; abundance: NA; CDR3aa: CASGGAVSYEQYF
v_gene: TRBV6-5; abundance: NA; CDR3aa: CASTSGTLLPTGYTF
v_gene: TRBV6-1; abundance: NA; CDR3aa: CASSGTGGAYLYEQYF
v_gene: TRBV5-7; abundance: NA; CDR3aa: CASSPYSRTSGVETQYF
v_gene: TRBV4-2; abundance: NA; CDR3aa: CASSQDLAGGYNEQFF
v_gene: TRBV7-9; abundance: NA; CDR3aa: CASSLDTFVGEQYF
v_gene: TRBV3-1/TRBV3-2; abundance: few; CDR3aa: CASSRRGNQPQHF
v_gene: TRBV6-5; abundance: few; CDR3aa: CASSPHGGLDTEAFF
v_gene: TRBV5-1; abundance: NA; CDR3aa: CASSVGLAGGSTDTQYF
v_gene: TRBV28; abundance: NA; CDR3aa: CASSEGQETQYF
v_gene: TRBV24-1; abundance: once; CDR3aa: CATSDSSGGPSYNEQFF
v_gene: TRBV19; abundance: NA; CDR3aa: CASRSQGGTDTQYF
v_gene: TRBV6-1; abundance: NA; CDR3aa: CASSELAVTDTQYF
v_gene: TRBV15; abundance: NA; CDR3aa: CATSLPAGQPTGANVLTF